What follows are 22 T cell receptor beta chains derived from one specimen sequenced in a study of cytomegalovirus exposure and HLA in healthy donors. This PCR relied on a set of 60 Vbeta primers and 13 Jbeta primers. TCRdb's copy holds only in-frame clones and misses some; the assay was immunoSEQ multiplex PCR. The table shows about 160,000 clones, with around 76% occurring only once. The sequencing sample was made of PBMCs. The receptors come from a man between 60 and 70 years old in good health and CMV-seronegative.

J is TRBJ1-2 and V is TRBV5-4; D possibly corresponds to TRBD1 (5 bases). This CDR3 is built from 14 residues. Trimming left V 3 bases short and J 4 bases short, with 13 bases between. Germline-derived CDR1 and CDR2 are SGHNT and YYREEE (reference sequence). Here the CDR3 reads CASSSTELGYGYTF. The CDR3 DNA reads TGTGCCAGCAGCTCGACAGAGCTAGGCTATGGCTACACCTTC.

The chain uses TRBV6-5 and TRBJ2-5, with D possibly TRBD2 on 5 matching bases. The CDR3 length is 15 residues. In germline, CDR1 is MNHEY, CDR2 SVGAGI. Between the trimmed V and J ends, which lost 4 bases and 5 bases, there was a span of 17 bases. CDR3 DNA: TGTGCCAGCAGTTCCGAGGCATATAGGGAGGAGACCCAGTACTTC. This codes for CASSSEAYREETQYF.

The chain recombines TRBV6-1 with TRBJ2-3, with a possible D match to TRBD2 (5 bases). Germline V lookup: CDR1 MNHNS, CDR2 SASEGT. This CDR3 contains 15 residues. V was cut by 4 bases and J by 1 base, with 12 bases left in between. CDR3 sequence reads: CASSGSRGRTDTQYF. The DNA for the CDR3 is TGTGCCAGCAGTGGATCTAGAGGGCGCACAGATACGCAGTATTTT.

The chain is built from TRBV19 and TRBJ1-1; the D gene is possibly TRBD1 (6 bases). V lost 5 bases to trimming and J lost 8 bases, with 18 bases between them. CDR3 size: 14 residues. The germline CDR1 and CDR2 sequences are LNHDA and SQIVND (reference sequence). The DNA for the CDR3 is TGTGCCAGTAGTGCGCGTAGGGGAGGGGGAGAAGCTTTCTTT. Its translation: CASSARRGGGEAFF.

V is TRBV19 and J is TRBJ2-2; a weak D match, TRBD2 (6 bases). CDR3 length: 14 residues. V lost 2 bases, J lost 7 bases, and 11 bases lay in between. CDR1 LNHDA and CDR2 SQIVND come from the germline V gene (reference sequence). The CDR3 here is CASSIRGLGGELFF. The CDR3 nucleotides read TGTGCCAGTAGTATACGGGGGTTAGGCGGGGAGCTGTTTTTT.

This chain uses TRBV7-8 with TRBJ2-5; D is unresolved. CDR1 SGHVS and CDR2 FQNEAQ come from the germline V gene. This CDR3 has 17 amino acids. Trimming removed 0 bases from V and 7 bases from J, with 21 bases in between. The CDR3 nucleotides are TGTGCCAGCAGCTTAGCGTATAGAGGCACCACGAGAGCGACCCAGTACTTC. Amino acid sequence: CASSLAYRGTTRATQYF. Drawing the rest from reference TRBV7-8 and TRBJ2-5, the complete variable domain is GAGVSQSPRYKVAKRGQDVALRCDPISGHVSLFWYQQALGQGPEFLTYFQNEAQLDKSGLPSDRFFAERPEGSVSTLKIQRTQQEDSAVYLCASSLAYRGTTRATQYFGPGTRLLVL.

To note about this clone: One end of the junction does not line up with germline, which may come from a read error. As DNA, the CDR3 is TGTGCCAGTAGTACTGCTGACTACCACCTGAGCAAGATCTTC. This codes for CASSTADYHLSKIF. J is TRBJ2-1 and V is TRBV19; D may be TRBD2 (5 bases). The CDR3 runs 14 residues. CDR1 is LNHDA, CDR2 SQIVND, per germline (reference sequence).

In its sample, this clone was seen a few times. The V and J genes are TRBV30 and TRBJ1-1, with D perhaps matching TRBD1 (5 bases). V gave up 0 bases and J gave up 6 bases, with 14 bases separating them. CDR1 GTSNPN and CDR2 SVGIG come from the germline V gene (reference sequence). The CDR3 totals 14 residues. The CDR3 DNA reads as TGTGCCTGGAGTGTTGGGGGGATGGGGCCTGAAGCTTTCTTT. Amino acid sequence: CAWSVGGMGPEAFF.

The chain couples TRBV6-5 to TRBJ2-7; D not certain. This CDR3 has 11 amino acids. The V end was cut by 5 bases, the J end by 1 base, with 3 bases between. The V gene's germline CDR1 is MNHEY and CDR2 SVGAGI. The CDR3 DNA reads TGTGCCAGCAGTCCGTCCTACGAGCAGTACTTC. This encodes CASSPSYEQYF.

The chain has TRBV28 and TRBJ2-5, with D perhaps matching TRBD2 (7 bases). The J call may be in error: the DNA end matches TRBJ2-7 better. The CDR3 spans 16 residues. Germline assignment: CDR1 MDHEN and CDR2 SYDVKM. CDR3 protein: CASSPGASGVPYEQYF. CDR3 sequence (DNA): TGTGCCAGCAGTCCGGGGGCTAGCGGCGTACCCTACGAGCAGTACTTC.

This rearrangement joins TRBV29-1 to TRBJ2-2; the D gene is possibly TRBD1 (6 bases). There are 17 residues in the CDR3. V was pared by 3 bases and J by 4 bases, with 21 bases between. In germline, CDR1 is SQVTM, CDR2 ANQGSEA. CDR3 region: CSVEGIGGIVGTGELFF. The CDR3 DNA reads TGCAGCGTTGAGGGGATAGGGGGTATCGTCGGCACCGGGGAGCTGTTTTTT.

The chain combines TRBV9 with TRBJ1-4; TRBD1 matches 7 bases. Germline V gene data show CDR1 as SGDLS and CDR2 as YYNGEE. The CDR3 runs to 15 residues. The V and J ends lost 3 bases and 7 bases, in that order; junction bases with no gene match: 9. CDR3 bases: TGTGCCAGCAGCGATAACAGGGGTAGTAGTGAAAAACTGTTTTTT. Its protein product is CASSDNRGSSEKLFF.

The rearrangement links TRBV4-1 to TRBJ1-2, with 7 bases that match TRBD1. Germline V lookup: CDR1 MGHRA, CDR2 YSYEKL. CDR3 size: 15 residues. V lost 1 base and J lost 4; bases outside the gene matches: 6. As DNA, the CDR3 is TGCGCCAGCAGCCAAGGGACAGGAGAGACCTATGGCTACACCTTC. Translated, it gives CASSQGTGETYGYTF.

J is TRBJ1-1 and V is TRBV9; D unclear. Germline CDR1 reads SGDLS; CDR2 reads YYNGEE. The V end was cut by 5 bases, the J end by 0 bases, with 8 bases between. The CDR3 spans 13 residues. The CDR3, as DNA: TGTGCCAGCAGTACCTCGGTGAACACTGAAGCTTTCTTT. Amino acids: CASSTSVNTEAFF. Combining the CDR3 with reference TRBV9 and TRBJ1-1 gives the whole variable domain DSGVTQTPKHLITATGQRVTLRCSPRSGDLSVYWYQQSLDQGLQFLIQYYNGEERAKGNILERFSAQQFPDLHSELNLSSLELGDSALYFCASSTSVNTEAFFGQGTRLTVV.

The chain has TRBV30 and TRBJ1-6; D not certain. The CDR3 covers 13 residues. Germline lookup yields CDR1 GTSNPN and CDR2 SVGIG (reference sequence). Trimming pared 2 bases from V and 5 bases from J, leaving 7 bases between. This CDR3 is CAWSIDNNSPLHF. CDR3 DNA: TGTGCCTGGAGTATAGATAATAATTCACCCCTCCACTTT.

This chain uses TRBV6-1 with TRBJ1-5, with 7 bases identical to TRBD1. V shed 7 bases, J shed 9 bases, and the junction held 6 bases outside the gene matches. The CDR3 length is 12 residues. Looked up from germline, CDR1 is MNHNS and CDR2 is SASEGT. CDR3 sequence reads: CASTTGVLPQHF. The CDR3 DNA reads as TGTGCCAGCACCACAGGGGTTCTGCCCCAGCATTTT.

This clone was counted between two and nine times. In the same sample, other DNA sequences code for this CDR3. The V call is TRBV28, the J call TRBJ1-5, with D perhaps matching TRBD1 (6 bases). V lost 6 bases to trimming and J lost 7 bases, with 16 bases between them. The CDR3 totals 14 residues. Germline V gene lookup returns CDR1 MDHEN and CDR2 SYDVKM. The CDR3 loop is CASSLMGGGQPQHF. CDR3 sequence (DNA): TGTGCCAGCAGCCTGATGGGGGGGGGCCAGCCCCAGCATTTT.

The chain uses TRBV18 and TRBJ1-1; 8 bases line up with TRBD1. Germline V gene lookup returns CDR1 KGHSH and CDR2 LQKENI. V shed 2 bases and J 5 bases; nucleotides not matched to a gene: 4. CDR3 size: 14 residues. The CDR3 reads CASSPSGGWTEAFF. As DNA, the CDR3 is TGTGCCAGCTCACCATCAGGGGGCTGGACTGAAGCTTTCTTT.

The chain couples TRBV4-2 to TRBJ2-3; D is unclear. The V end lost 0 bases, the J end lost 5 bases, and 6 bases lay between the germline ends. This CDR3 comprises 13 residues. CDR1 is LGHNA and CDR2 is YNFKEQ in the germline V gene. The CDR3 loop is CASSQDTGDTQYF. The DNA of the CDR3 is TGTGCCAGCAGCCAAGATACGGGAGATACGCAGTATTTT.

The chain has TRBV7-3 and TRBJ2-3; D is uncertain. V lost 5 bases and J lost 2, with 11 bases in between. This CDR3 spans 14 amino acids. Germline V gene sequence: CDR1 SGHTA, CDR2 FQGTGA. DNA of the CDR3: TGTGCCAGCAGCCGCGACCGACACACAGATACGCAGTATTTT. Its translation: CASSRDRHTDTQYF. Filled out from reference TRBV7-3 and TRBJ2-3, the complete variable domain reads GAGVSQTPSNKVTEKGKYVELRCDPISGHTALYWYRQSLGQGPEFLIYFQGTGAADDSGLPNDRFFAVRPEGSVSTLKIQRTERGDSAVYLCASSRDRHTDTQYFGPGTRLTVL.

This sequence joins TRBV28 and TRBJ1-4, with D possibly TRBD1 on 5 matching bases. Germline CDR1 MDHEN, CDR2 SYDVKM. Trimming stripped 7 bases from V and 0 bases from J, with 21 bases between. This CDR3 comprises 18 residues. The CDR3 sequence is CASTQHLGQSATNEKLFF. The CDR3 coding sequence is TGTGCCAGCACCCAACATCTGGGGCAGAGTGCAACTAATGAAAAACTGTTTTTT. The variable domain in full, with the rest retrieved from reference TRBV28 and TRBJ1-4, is DVKVTQSSRYLVKRTGEKVFLECVQDMDHENMFWYRQDPGLGLRLIYFSYDVKMKEKGDIPEGYSVSREKKERFSLILESASTNQTSMYLCASTQHLGQSATNEKLFFGSGTQLSVL.

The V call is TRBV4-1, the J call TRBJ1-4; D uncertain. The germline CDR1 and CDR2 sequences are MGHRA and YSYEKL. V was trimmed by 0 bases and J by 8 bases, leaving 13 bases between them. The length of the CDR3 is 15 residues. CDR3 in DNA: TGCGCCAGCAGCCAAGATTACCCCCGAGCGGAAAAACTGTTTTTT. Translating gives CASSQDYPRAEKLFF.